This T cell receptor (beta chain) was captured in a study of spatial heterogeneity in lung cancer. On the study more broadly: The study found that TCR transcript counts in tumor regions correlated strongly with a matched bulk RNA-seq T cell module score. Findings of the study overall: Tumor mutation count correlated with how many alpha and beta TCRs expanded intratumorally. There was tracking of ubiquitous and regional nonsynonymous mutations by the respective counts of ubiquitous and regional expanded TCRs.

Trimming cost V 4 bases and J 0 bases, with 9 bases left between them. The CDR3 is made up of 14 amino acids. Per the germline V gene, CDR1 is SQVTM and CDR2 is ANQGSEA. The sample holds many counts of this clonotype. The antigen is undetermined. Specified time point: sample taken at primary tumor resection. A total of under 80 untreated early-stage non-small cell lung cancer patients served as donors. TCRdb re-called the 5' RACE reads with MiXCR, one entry per CDR3 protein. The sample shows fewer than 15,000 distinct CDR3 sequences, 2.5% to 3.5% of them seen only once. The rearrangement links TRBV29-1 to TRBJ2-2; D remains unclear. The sequencing used lung tumor tissue, collected at surgery. The sequence derives from a male donor with early-stage non-small cell lung cancer. CDR3 protein: CSVVGLANTGELFF. As DNA, the CDR3 is TGCAGCGTTGTAGGTCTGGCGAACACCGGGGAGCTGTTTTTT.